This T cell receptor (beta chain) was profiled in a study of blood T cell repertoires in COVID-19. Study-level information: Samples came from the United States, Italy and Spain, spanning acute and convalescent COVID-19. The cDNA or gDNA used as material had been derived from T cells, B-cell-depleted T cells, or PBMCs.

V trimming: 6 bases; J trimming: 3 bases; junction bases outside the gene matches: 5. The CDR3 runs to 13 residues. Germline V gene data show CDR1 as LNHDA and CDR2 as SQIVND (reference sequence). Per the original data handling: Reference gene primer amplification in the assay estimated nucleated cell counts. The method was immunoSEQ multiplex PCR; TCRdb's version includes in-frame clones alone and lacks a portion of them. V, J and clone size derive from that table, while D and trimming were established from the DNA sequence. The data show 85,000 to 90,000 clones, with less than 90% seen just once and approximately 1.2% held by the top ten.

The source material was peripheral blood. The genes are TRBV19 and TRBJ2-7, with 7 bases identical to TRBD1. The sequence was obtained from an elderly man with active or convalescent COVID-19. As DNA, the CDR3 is TGTGCCAGTAGCCGGGGACAGAACTACGAGCAGTACTTC. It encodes CASSRGQNYEQYF. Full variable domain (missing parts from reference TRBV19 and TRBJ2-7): DGGITQSPKYLFRKEGQNVTLSCEQNLNHDAMYWYRQDPGQGLRLIYYSQIVNDFQKGDIAEGYSVSREKKESFPLTVTSAQKNPTAFYLCASSRGQNYEQYFGPGTRLTVT.